The source of this T cell receptor beta chain is a study of patients and donors after allogeneic stem cell transplantation. Only a few counts were recorded for this clonotype. Germline values: CDR1 SGHRS, CDR2 YFSETQ. The CDR3 totals 12 residues. The V gene lost 4 bases and the J gene lost 5 bases, with 9 bases spanning the gap. Each CDR3 protein is one row after TCRdb ran MiXCR on the RT-PCR reads. The table includes 410,000 or so distinct CDR3 sequences, 16% detected once. The clonotype was recovered from a human donor who was either an allogeneic HSCT recipient or a stem cell or donor lymphocyte infusion donor (not recorded which). It is not recorded whose cells these are; they may come from a transplant donor. The sample taken for sequencing was blood, either unsorted or a sorted T cell fraction (not recorded which). The chain couples TRBV5-1 to TRBJ2-5; no definite D call. The CDR3: CASSPTPETQYF. The DNA for the CDR3 is TGCGCCAGCAGCCCGACTCCCGAGACCCAGTACTTC.